This T cell receptor (beta chain) was observed in a study of spatial heterogeneity in lung cancer. The study's findings and limits: Tumor mutation counts were tracked by expanded intratumoral alpha and beta TCR counts. Nonsynonymous mutation counts, ubiquitous and regional, were tracked by the respective counts of ubiquitous and regional expanded TCRs.

Via MiXCR, TCRdb re-called the 5' RACE reads, giving one row per CDR3 protein. In the table there are 900 to 1,500 distinct CDR3 sequences, about a sixth of which are singletons. This clonotype was picked up a small number of times. Its antigen is undetermined. Trimming cost V 6 bases and J 4 bases; bases outside gene matches: 6. There are 14 residues in the CDR3. Germline CDR1 is SQVTM and CDR2 is ANQGSEA. Sample time point: sample taken at primary tumor resection. Donors were around 70 untreated early-stage non-small cell lung cancer patients. The authors sequenced whole RNA from tumor, nontumor lung or frozen PBMC without sorting.

V gene TRBV29-1 combines with J gene TRBJ2-1, with TRBD2 identical over 10 bases. The sequences come from lung tumor tissue, collected at surgery. This receptor was obtained from a male donor with early-stage non-small cell lung cancer. CDR3 coding DNA: TGCAGCGTGTCCGGGACTAGCGTTTACAATGAGCAGTTCTTC. It is translated as CSVSGTSVYNEQFF.